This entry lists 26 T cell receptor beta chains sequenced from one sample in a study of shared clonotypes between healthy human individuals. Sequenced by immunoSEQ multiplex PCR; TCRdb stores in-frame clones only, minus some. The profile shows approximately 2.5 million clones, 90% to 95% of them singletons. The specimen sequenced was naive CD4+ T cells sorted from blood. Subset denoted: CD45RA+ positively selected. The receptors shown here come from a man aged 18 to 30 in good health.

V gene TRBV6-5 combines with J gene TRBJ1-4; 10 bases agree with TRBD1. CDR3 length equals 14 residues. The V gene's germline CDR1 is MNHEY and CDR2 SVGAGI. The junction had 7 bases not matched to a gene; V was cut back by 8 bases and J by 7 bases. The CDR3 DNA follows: TGTGCCAGCGGCGACAGGGGGCCGGGTGAAAAACTGTTTTTT. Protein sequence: CASGDRGPGEKLFF.

The CDR3 DNA reads as TGTGCCATCAGTGAGTCAAACGGTGAGCAGTTCTTC. It translates to CAISESNGEQFF. This chain uses TRBV10-3 with TRBJ2-1; D is uncertain. V was clipped by 0 bases and J by 9 bases, with 6 bases between them. Per germline, CDR1 ENHRY and CDR2 SYGVKD. The CDR3 has 12 amino acids.

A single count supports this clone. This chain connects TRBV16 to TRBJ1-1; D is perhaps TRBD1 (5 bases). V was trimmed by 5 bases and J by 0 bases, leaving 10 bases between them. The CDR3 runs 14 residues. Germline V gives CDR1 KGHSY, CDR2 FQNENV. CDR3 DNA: TGTGCCAGCAGCAGACAGTCCATGAACACTGAAGCTTTCTTT. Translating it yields CASSRQSMNTEAFF.

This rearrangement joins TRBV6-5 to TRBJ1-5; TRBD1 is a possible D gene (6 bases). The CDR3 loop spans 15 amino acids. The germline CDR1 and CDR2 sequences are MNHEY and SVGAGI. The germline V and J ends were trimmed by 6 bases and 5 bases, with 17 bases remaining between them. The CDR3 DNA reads TGTGCCAGCAGCGACGGGGGGCTTCGAGATCAGCCCCAGCATTTT. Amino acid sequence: CASSDGGLRDQPQHF.

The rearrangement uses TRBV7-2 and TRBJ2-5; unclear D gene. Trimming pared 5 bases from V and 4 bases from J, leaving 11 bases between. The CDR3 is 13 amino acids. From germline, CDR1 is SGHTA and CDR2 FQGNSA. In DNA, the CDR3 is TGTGCCAGCAGCACCGGAATAGGAGAGACCCAGTACTTC. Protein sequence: CASSTGIGETQYF.

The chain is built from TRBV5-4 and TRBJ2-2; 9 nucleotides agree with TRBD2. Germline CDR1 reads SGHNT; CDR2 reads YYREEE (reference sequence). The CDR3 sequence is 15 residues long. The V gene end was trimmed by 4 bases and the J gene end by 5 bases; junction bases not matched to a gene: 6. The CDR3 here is CASSMGLAGTGELFF. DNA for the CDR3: TGTGCCAGCAGCATGGGACTAGCTGGTACCGGGGAGCTGTTTTTT.

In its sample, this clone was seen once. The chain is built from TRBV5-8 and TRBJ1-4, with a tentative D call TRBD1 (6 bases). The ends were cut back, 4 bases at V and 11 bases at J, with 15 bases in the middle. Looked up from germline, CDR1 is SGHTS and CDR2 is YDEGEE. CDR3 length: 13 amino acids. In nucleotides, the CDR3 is TGTGCCAGCAGCAGGGACATCGCCGAGAAACTGTTTTTT. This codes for CASSRDIAEKLFF.

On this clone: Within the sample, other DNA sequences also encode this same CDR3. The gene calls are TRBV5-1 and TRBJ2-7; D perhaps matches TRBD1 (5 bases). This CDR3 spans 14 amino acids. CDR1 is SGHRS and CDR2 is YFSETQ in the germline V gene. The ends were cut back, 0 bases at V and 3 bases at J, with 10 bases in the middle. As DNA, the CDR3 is TGCGCCAGCAGCTTGGGGCAGGGTATCTACGAGCAGTACTTC. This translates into CASSLGQGIYEQYF.

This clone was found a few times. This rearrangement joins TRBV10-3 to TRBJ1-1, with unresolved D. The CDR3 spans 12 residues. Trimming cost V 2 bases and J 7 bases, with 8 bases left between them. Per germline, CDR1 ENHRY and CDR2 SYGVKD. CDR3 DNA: TGTGCCATCAGTGAGCCCGGGATTGAAGCTTTCTTT. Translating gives CAISEPGIEAFF.

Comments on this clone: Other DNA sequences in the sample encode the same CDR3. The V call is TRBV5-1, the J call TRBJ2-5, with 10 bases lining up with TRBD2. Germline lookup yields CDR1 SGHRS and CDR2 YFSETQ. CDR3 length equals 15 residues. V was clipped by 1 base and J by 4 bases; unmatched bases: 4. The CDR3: CASSLPLAGAETQYF. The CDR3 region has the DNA TGCGCCAGCAGCTTGCCGCTAGCGGGGGCAGAGACCCAGTACTTC.

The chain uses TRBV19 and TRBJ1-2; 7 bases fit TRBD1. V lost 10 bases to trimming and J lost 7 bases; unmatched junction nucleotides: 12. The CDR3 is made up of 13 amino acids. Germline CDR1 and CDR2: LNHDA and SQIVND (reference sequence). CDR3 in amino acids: CATKGAFEPGYTF. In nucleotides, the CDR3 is TGTGCCACCAAGGGGGCGTTCGAGCCTGGCTACACCTTC.

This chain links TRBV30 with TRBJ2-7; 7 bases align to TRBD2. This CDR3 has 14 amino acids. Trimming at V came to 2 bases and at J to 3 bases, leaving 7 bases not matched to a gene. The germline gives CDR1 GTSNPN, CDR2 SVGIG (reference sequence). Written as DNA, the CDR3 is TGTGCCTGGAGTTTCAGCGGGACGAACTACGAGCAGTACTTC. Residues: CAWSFSGTNYEQYF. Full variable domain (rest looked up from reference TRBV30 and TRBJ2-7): SQTIHQWPATLVQPVGSPLSLECTVEGTSNPNLYWYRQAAGRGLQLLFYSVGIGQISSEVPQNLSASRPQDRQFILSSKKLLLSDSGFYLCAWSFSGTNYEQYFGPGTRLTVT.

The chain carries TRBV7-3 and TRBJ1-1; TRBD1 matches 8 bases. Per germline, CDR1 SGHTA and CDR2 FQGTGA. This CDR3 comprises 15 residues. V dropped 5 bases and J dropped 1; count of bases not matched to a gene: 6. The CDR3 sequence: CASSPGQERNTEAFF. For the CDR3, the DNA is TGTGCCAGCAGCCCGGGACAGGAGAGGAACACTGAAGCTTTCTTT.

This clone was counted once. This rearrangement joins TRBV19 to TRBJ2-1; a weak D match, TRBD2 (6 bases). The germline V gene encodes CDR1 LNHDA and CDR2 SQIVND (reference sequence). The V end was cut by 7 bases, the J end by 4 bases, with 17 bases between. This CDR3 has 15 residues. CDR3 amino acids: CASKRLGGEYNEQFF. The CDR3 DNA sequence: TGTGCCAGTAAAAGACTCGGAGGGGAGTACAATGAGCAGTTCTTC.

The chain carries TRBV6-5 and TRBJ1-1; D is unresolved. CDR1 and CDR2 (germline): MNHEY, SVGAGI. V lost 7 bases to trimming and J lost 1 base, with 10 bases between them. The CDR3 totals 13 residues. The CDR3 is CASTGWGNTEAFF. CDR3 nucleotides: TGTGCCAGCACGGGTTGGGGGAACACTGAAGCTTTCTTT.

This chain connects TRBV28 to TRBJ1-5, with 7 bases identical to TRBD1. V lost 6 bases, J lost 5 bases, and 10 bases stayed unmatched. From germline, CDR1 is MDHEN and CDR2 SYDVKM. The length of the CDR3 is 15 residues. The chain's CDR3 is CASSPTGLSDQPQHF. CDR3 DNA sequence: TGTGCCAGCAGCCCGACAGGGCTAAGCGATCAGCCCCAGCATTTT.

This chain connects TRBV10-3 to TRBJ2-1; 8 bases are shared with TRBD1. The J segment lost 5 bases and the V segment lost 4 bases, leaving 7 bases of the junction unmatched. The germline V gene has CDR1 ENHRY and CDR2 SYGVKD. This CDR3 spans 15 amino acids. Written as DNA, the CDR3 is TGTGCCATCAGTGTCACCGGGACAGGAAACAATGAGCAGTTCTTC. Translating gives CAISVTGTGNNEQFF.

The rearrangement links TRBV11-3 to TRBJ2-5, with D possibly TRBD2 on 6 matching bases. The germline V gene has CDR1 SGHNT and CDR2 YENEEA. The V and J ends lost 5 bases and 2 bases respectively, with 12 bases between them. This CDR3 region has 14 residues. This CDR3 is CASSAPGGQETQYF. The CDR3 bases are TGTGCCAGCAGCGCGCCAGGAGGGCAAGAGACCCAGTACTTC. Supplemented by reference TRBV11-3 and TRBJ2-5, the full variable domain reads EAGVVQSPRYKIIEKKQPVAFWCNPISGHNTLYWYLQNLGQGPELLIRYENEEAVDDSQLPKDRFSAERLKGVDSTLKIQPAELGDSAVYLCASSAPGGQETQYFGPGTRLLVL.

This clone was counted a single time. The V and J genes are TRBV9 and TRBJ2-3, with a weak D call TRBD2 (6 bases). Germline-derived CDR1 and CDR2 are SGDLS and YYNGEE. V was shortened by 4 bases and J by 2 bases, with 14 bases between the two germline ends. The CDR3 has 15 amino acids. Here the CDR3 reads CASSPRTISTDTQYF. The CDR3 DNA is TGTGCCAGCAGCCCTCGGACTATCTCCACAGATACGCAGTATTTT.

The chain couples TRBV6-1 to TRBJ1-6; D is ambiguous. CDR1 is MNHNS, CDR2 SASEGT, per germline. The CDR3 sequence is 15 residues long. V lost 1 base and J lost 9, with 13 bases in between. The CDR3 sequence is CASSEGHGVGSPLHF. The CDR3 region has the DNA TGTGCCAGCAGTGAAGGGCACGGAGTGGGTTCACCCCTCCACTTT.

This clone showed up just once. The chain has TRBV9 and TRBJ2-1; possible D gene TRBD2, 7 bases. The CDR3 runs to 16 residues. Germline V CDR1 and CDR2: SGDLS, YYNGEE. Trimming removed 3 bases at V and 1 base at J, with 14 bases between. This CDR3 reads CASSGGGGLSYNEQFF. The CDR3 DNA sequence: TGTGCCAGCAGCGGAGGGGGAGGGCTATCCTACAATGAGCAGTTCTTC.

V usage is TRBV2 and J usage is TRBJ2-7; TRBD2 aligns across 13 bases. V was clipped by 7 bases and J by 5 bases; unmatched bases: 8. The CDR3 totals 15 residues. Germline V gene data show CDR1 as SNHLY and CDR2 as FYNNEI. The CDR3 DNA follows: TGTGCCAGCAATTCCGGACTAGCGGGGGTTCACGAGCAGTACTTC. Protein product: CASNSGLAGVHEQYF.

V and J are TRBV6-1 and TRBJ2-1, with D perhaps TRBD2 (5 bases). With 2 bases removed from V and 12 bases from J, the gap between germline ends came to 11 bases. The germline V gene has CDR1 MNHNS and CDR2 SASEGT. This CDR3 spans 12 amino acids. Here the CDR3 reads CASSEMWAGQFF. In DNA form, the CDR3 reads TGTGCCAGCAGTGAAATGTGGGCGGGGCAGTTCTTC.

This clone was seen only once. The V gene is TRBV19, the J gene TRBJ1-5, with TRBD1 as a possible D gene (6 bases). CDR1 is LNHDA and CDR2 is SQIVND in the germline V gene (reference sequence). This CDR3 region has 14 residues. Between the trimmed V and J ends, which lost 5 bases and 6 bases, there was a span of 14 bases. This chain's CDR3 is CASSLLGGPQPQHF. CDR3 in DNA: TGTGCCAGTAGTCTTCTGGGGGGGCCTCAGCCCCAGCATTTT.

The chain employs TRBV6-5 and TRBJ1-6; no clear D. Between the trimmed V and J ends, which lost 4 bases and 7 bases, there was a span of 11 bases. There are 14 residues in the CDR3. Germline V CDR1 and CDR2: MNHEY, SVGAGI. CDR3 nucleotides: TGTGCCAGCAGTTGGACGTCGGGAAATTCACCCCTCCACTTT. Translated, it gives CASSWTSGNSPLHF.

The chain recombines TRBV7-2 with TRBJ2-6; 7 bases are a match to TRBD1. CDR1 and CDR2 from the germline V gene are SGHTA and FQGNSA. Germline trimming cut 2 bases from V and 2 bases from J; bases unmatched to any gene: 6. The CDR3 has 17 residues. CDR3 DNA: TGTGCCAGCAGCTTATACCGAGGGGGCACTGGGGCCAACGTCCTGACTTTC. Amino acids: CASSLYRGGTGANVLTF.